These 28 T cell receptor beta chains share one sample of origin, sequenced in a study of blood T cell repertoires in COVID-19. Profiling relied on immunoSEQ multiplex PCR, and the TCRdb table lists in-frame clones only, not all of them. The sample shows hundreds of thousands of clones, approximately 89% of them seen only once. Source material: peripheral blood. These receptors were obtained from a woman in her 30s with COVID-19, enrolled during active disease.

The table lists this clone with a count of one. The rearrangement links TRBV6-5 to TRBJ2-1, with a weak D call TRBD2 (5 bases). The length of the CDR3 is 15 residues. Germline CDR1 reads MNHEY; CDR2 reads SVGAGI. V was shortened by 4 bases and J by 0 bases, with 10 bases between the two germline ends. CDR3 loop: CASSSGGSSYNEQFF. In DNA, the CDR3 is TGTGCCAGCAGTTCAGGTGGGAGCTCCTACAATGAGCAGTTCTTC.

This rearrangement joins TRBV11-2 to TRBJ1-3, with D possibly being TRBD1 (6 bases). The ends were cut back, 5 bases at V and 4 bases at J, with 18 bases in the middle. Looked up from germline, CDR1 is SGHAT and CDR2 is FQNNGV. The CDR3 runs 16 residues. The CDR3 region has the DNA TGTGCCAGCAGCCCCCGACCAGGGGTGCCCGGAAACACCATATATTTT. Amino acid sequence: CASSPRPGVPGNTIYF.

This clone was seen a few times. The CDR3 nucleotides are TGTGCCAGCAGTCCCGTTGCGGGTACCTACAATGAGCAGTTCTTC. It encodes CASSPVAGTYNEQFF. The rearrangement links TRBV27 to TRBJ2-1, with TRBD2 as a possible D gene (5 bases). Germline CDR1 is MNHEY and CDR2 is SMNVEV (reference sequence). Trimming left V 5 bases short and J 2 bases short, with 13 bases between. This CDR3 has 15 amino acids.

V is TRBV7-2 and J is TRBJ1-5, with D possibly matching TRBD1 (6 bases). Trimming left V 1 base short and J 7 bases short, with 11 bases between. The CDR3 consists of 14 residues. Germline V CDR1 and CDR2: SGHTA, FQGNSA. This chain's CDR3 is CASSLGGPGQPQHF. In DNA, the CDR3 is TGTGCCAGCAGCTTAGGGGGGCCCGGGCAGCCCCAGCATTTT.

This chain joins TRBV7-9 and TRBJ1-6; TRBD1 agrees at 8 bases. The CDR3 length is 14 residues. Germline loops: CDR1 SEHNR, CDR2 FQNEAQ (reference sequence). Trimming took 4 bases from V and 5 from J; bases not matched to a gene: 1. CDR3 sequence: CASSSGQDNSPLHF. CDR3 sequence (DNA): TGTGCCAGCAGCTCGGGACAGGATAATTCACCCCTCCACTTT. Variable domain in full (rest from reference TRBV7-9 and TRBJ1-6): DTGVSQNPRHKITKRGQNVTFRCDPISEHNRLYWYRQTLGQGPEFLTYFQNEAQLEKSRLLSDRFSAERPKGSFSTLEIQRTEQGDSAMYLCASSSGQDNSPLHFGNGTRLTVT.

A few counts support this clone. The chain is built from TRBV6-5 and TRBJ1-2; TRBD1 might be the D (5 bases). The CDR3 length is 16 residues. Germline CDR1 reads MNHEY; CDR2 reads SVGAGI. The V end was cut by 2 bases, the J end by 4 bases, with 17 bases between. CDR3 DNA: TGTGCCAGCAGTTACGCCGGCGGGGGTGGAAGCTATGGCTACACCTTC. Protein sequence: CASSYAGGGGSYGYTF.

V usage is TRBV2 and J usage is TRBJ2-7, with D perhaps matching TRBD1 (5 bases). The CDR3 sequence is 13 residues long. V lost 6 bases to trimming and J lost 3 bases, with 12 bases between them. Germline values: CDR1 SNHLY, CDR2 FYNNEI. CDR3 sequence reads: CASRETALYEQYF. DNA for the CDR3: TGTGCCAGCAGAGAGACAGCCCTCTACGAGCAGTACTTC.

The gene calls are TRBV28 and TRBJ2-7; 7 bases agree with TRBD1. Unmatched junction bases numbered 4, after V lost 5 bases and J lost 3 bases. Germline CDR1 reads MDHEN; CDR2 reads SYDVKM. CDR3 size: 13 residues. CDR3 sequence: CASSPGQNYEQYF. CDR3 nucleotide sequence: TGTGCCAGCAGTCCGGGACAGAACTACGAGCAGTACTTC.

This clone was observed a single time. The rearrangement links TRBV4-1 to TRBJ2-1; no reliable D call. The CDR3 runs 13 residues. The germline V and J ends were trimmed by 1 base and 6 bases, with 7 bases remaining between them. Germline V lookup: CDR1 MGHRA, CDR2 YSYEKL. The CDR3 DNA reads as TGCGCCAGCAGCCAAGGACTCCTCAATGAGCAGTTCTTC. This sequence encodes CASSQGLLNEQFF.

The rearrangement joins TRBV10-3 to TRBJ2-3; a weak D match, TRBD1 (6 bases). Germline CDR1 and CDR2: ENHRY and SYGVKD. CDR3 length equals 17 residues. V was cut by 0 bases and J by 1 base, with 14 bases left in between. CDR3 sequence: CAISESLDRRRTDTQYF. The CDR3 nucleotides read TGTGCCATCAGTGAGTCGCTCGACAGGAGACGCACAGATACGCAGTATTTT.

The V and J genes are TRBV4-1 and TRBJ2-3, with 9 bases matching TRBD2. J gave up 4 bases and V 4 bases, and 9 bases lay outside the gene matches. The CDR3 extends over 16 amino acids. Germline-derived CDR1 and CDR2 are MGHRA and YSYEKL. CDR3 sequence (DNA): TGCGCCAGCAGCCCCCGGGGTAGCGGGAGATCAGATACGCAGTATTTT. This sequence encodes CASSPRGSGRSDTQYF.

The chain employs TRBV4-3 and TRBJ2-1; 8 bases map to TRBD2. The CDR3 runs to 17 residues. J lost 4 bases, V lost 0 bases, and 8 bases had no gene match. Germline V CDR1 and CDR2: LGHNA, YSLEER. The CDR3: CASSQDLLRGGYNEQFF. CDR3 bases: TGCGCCAGCAGCCAAGATCTTCTTCGGGGGGGATACAATGAGCAGTTCTTC.

V usage is TRBV12-3 or TRBV12-4 and J usage is TRBJ2-7; no reliable D call. The CDR3 is 13 residues long. V lost 3 bases to trimming and J lost 3 bases, with 9 bases between them. In nucleotides, the CDR3 is TGTGCCAGCAGTTTGGTTAGAGGCTACGAGCAGTACTTC. The encoded protein is CASSLVRGYEQYF.

V usage is TRBV11-2 and J usage is TRBJ1-6; a possible D gene is TRBD1 (5 bases). The CDR3 totals 17 residues. V dropped 1 base and J dropped 7 bases, with 17 bases sitting between them. Germline-derived CDR1 and CDR2 are SGHAT and FQNNGV. The CDR3 here is CASSLVKGRGGNSPLHF. CDR3 nucleotides: TGTGCCAGCAGCTTAGTAAAGGGGCGGGGCGGAAATTCACCCCTCCACTTT.

The chain employs TRBV5-1 and TRBJ1-5; 9 nucleotides agree with TRBD1. The CDR3 has 16 amino acids. Germline V lookup: CDR1 SGHRS, CDR2 YFSETQ. Germline trimming cut 0 bases from V and 4 bases from J; bases unmatched to any gene: 5. This CDR3 reads CASSLEGTGINQPQHF. The CDR3 DNA sequence: TGCGCCAGCAGCTTGGAAGGGACAGGGATTAATCAGCCCCAGCATTTT.

As DNA, the CDR3 is TGTGCCAGCAGCTTAGGGAAGGCAGGCAGGGGGGATCAGCCCCAGCATTTT. Translating it yields CASSLGKAGRGDQPQHF. This chain uses TRBV7-8 with TRBJ1-5; 7 bases agree with TRBD1. The CDR3 has 17 residues. V lost 1 base to trimming and J lost 5 bases; unmatched junction nucleotides: 11. Germline V lookup: CDR1 SGHVS, CDR2 FQNEAQ.

The chain employs TRBV7-9 and TRBJ2-1, with D possibly matching TRBD2 (5 bases). The CDR3 covers 13 residues. The V gene lost 3 bases and the J gene lost 5 bases, with 8 bases spanning the gap. Looked up from germline, CDR1 is SEHNR and CDR2 is FQNEAQ (reference sequence). CDR3 in amino acids: CASSFSGNNEQFF. CDR3 in DNA: TGTGCCAGCAGCTTTTCGGGGAACAATGAGCAGTTCTTC.

This chain connects TRBV5-4 to TRBJ1-4, with no clear D. There are 18 residues in the CDR3. Trimming pared 1 base from V and 7 bases from J, leaving 23 bases between. Germline CDR1 reads SGHNT; CDR2 reads YYREEE (reference sequence). CDR3 DNA sequence: TGTGCCAGCAGCTTGAGTCACCCAAATTCCAATAGAAGTGAAAAACTGTTTTTT. Its translation: CASSLSHPNSNRSEKLFF.

The V gene is TRBV19, the J gene TRBJ1-4; D is unclear. The ends were cut back, 5 bases at V and 0 bases at J, with 10 bases in the middle. From germline, CDR1 is LNHDA and CDR2 SQIVND (reference sequence). The CDR3 is 15 amino acids. CDR3 protein: CASSPTGTTNEKLFF. CDR3 nucleotides: TGTGCCAGTAGTCCCACCGGGACAACTAATGAAAAACTGTTTTTT.

The chain recombines TRBV5-4 with TRBJ2-1; TRBD1 matches at 10 bases. The CDR3 totals 16 residues. Germline CDR1 SGHNT, CDR2 YYREEE (reference sequence). Trimming took 0 bases from V and 5 from J; bases not matched to a gene: 5. CDR3 protein: CASSLAGTGDNNEQFF. The CDR3 DNA reads TGTGCCAGCAGCTTGGCCGGGACAGGGGATAACAATGAGCAGTTCTTC.

Note on this clone: The junction and the germline gene differ at one end; a read error may be behind it. The rearrangement joins TRBV7-2 to TRBJ1-2; D remains unclear. Germline V gene sequence: CDR1 SGHTA, CDR2 FQGNSA. The CDR3 covers 14 residues. The CDR3 nucleotides read TGTGCCAGCAGCTCCAGATTAGGAGGGTTGGTTCCCTTATTC. Translating gives CASSSRLGGLVPLF.

The chain uses TRBV10-1 and TRBJ2-1, with a tentative D call TRBD2 (6 bases). The CDR3 is made up of 14 amino acids. Germline-derived CDR1 and CDR2 are WNHNN and SYGVQD (reference sequence). V lost 6 bases and J lost 0, with 9 bases in between. CDR3 in amino acids: CASSPGDSYNEQFF. The CDR3 DNA reads TGCGCCAGCAGCCCGGGAGACTCCTACAATGAGCAGTTCTTC.

The chain recombines TRBV18 with TRBJ2-5; D might be TRBD1 (7 bases). CDR1 and CDR2 (germline): KGHSH, LQKENI. V was shortened by 4 bases and J by 5 bases, with 14 bases between the two germline ends. The CDR3 covers 14 residues. The CDR3 region has the DNA TGTGCCAGCTCACTCGGAGGGGGCTGGGAGACCCAGTACTTC. Translation gives CASSLGGGWETQYF.

This chain joins TRBV19 and TRBJ1-1; 7 nucleotides align to TRBD1. The CDR3 is 15 amino acids. V trimming: 10 bases; J trimming: 3 bases; junction bases outside the gene matches: 14. The germline V gene has CDR1 LNHDA and CDR2 SQIVND (reference sequence). In nucleotides, the CDR3 is TGTGCCACTCGAGGCCTCGACAGGGCGGACACTGAAGCTTTCTTT. Residues: CATRGLDRADTEAFF.

The chain recombines TRBV29-1 with TRBJ1-1; D is undetermined. This CDR3 comprises 13 residues. The germline V gene encodes CDR1 SQVTM and CDR2 ANQGSEA. Trimming removed 5 bases at V and 1 base at J, with 11 bases between. The CDR3, as DNA: TGCAGCGTTACGGGAGGAGGGAACACTGAAGCTTTCTTT. This codes for CSVTGGGNTEAFF.

The gene calls are TRBV7-8 and TRBJ1-1; 9 positions agree with TRBD1. The germline CDR1 and CDR2 sequences are SGHVS and FQNEAQ. V was pared by 5 bases and J by 4 bases, with 14 bases of the junction left unmatched. CDR3 length: 17 amino acids. The CDR3 is CASSLRQGGFFVTEAFF. The CDR3 DNA reads as TGTGCCAGCAGCCTTCGACAGGGGGGATTTTTTGTCACTGAAGCTTTCTTT.

This clone has just one count. This chain joins TRBV4-3 and TRBJ2-6; D is ambiguous. Per the germline V gene, CDR1 is LGHNA and CDR2 is YSLEER. The CDR3 has 16 amino acids. V was trimmed by 1 base and J by 3 bases, leaving 10 bases between them. The CDR3 region has the DNA TGCGCCAGCAGCCAAGCCCCCCAGGTTGGGGCCAACGTCCTGACTTTC. Amino acid sequence: CASSQAPQVGANVLTF.

The genes are TRBV12-3 or TRBV12-4 and TRBJ1-1, with D uncertain. This CDR3 spans 13 amino acids. V dropped 3 bases and J dropped 4 bases, with 9 bases sitting between them. DNA for the CDR3: TGTGCCAGCAGTTTGAGGGCCAGCACTGAAGCTTTCTTT. Its protein product is CASSLRASTEAFF.